These 20 T cell receptor beta chains were sequenced from one sample in a study of blood T cell repertoires in COVID-19. Profiled with immunoSEQ multiplex PCR; TCRdb holds only in-frame clones, not every one. In the table there are roughly 500,000 clones, 70% to 90% of which are singletons. The sequenced material came from PBMCs or T cells enriched from blood (not recorded which). These receptors originate from a woman in her thirties or forties who had recovered from COVID-19.

The V and J genes are TRBV10-3 and TRBJ2-3; 10 positions match TRBD2. The CDR3 sequence is 17 residues long. Unmatched junction bases numbered 10, after V lost 3 bases and J lost 4 bases. CDR1 ENHRY and CDR2 SYGVKD come from the germline V gene. CDR3: CAISDPGSGRASDTQYF. As DNA, the CDR3 is TGTGCCATCAGTGACCCCGGGAGCGGGAGGGCCTCAGATACGCAGTATTTT.

This chain joins TRBV12-3 or TRBV12-4 and TRBJ1-6; TRBD1 matches 9 bases. The CDR3 has 13 amino acids. Trimming at V came to 3 bases and at J to 11 bases, leaving 2 bases not matched to a gene. CDR3 bases: TGTGCCAGCAGTTTGGACAGGGGACCACCCCTCCACTTT. As protein: CASSLDRGPPLHF.

The rearrangement uses TRBV27 and TRBJ2-2; D is perhaps TRBD1 (6 bases). CDR1 is MNHEY and CDR2 is SMNVEV in the germline V gene (reference sequence). V shed 3 bases and J shed 4 bases, with 9 bases lying between them. This CDR3 spans 14 amino acids. CDR3 DNA: TGTGCCAGCAGTTTCGACAGGTTCACCGGGGAGCTGTTTTTT. This codes for CASSFDRFTGELFF.

This clone has just a few counts. Other DNA sequences from this sample encode an identical CDR3 as well. The rearrangement uses TRBV12-3 or TRBV12-4 and TRBJ1-1; D is unclear. This CDR3 region has 13 residues. The germline V and J ends were trimmed by 3 bases and 1 base, with 6 bases remaining between them. CDR3 sequence (DNA): TGTGCCAGCAGTTTTGGGAGGAACACTGAAGCTTTCTTT. Its translation is CASSFGRNTEAFF.

Comments on this clone: This CDR3 is also generated by other DNA sequences in the sample. This chain joins TRBV5-4 and TRBJ2-5; D gene uncertain. CDR3 size: 13 residues. Germline lookup yields CDR1 SGHNT and CDR2 YYREEE (reference sequence). Trimming left V 2 bases short and J 2 bases short, with 7 bases between. CDR3 amino acids: CASSLDTQETQYF. The CDR3 coding sequence is TGTGCCAGCAGCTTAGACACGCAAGAGACCCAGTACTTC.

The chain is built from TRBV6-5 and TRBJ1-1, with 7 nucleotides matching TRBD1. The CDR3 sequence is 15 residues long. Germline V gene data show CDR1 as MNHEY and CDR2 as SVGAGI. Unmatched junction bases numbered 8, after V lost 6 bases and J lost 1 base. The CDR3 DNA follows: TGTGCCAGCAGGGATAGGACAGGACCGAACACTGAAGCTTTCTTT. Translating gives CASRDRTGPNTEAFF.

The V and J genes are TRBV11-3 and TRBJ1-2, with 8 bases matching TRBD1. V was pared by 2 bases and J by 7 bases, with 3 bases of the junction left unmatched. The CDR3 has 13 residues. Germline CDR1 and CDR2: SGHNT and YENEEA. The CDR3 sequence is CASSLQGAVGYTF. CDR3 coding DNA: TGTGCCAGCAGCTTACAGGGGGCAGTTGGCTACACCTTC.

In its sample, this clone was seen a few times. The chain employs TRBV5-1 and TRBJ2-1; TRBD2 matches at 8 bases. Looked up from germline, CDR1 is SGHRS and CDR2 is YFSETQ. Trimming took 5 bases from V and 0 from J; bases not matched to a gene: 4. This CDR3 region has 15 residues. CDR3 in DNA: TGCGCCAGCAGTTGGGCGGGGGGCTCCTACAATGAGCAGTTCTTC. It translates to CASSWAGGSYNEQFF.

The V call is TRBV15, the J call TRBJ2-6, with D tentatively TRBD1 (5 bases). The CDR3 has 15 residues. The V end lost 4 bases, the J end lost 6 bases, and 13 bases lay between the germline ends. Germline CDR1 reads LNHNV; CDR2 reads YYDKDF (reference sequence). The CDR3 DNA follows: TGTGCCACCAGCATCCCACCAGGGTCGGCCAACGTCCTGACTTTC. Its translation is CATSIPPGSANVLTF.

This clone has only a few counts. The gene calls are TRBV19 and TRBJ1-2; TRBD1 agrees at 8 bases. The germline V gene has CDR1 LNHDA and CDR2 SQIVND (reference sequence). After removal of 5 bases from V and 7 bases from J, the junction contained 18 bases not matched to a gene. This CDR3 has 17 residues. CDR3 nucleotide sequence: TGTGCCAGTAGTCAAGGGACAGGAGGAATCGGATCGTCTGGCTACACCTTC. Translating it yields CASSQGTGGIGSSGYTF.

The chain has TRBV7-2 and TRBJ1-2; 7 bases match TRBD1. Trimming at V came to 5 bases and at J to 0 bases, leaving 18 bases not matched to a gene. The CDR3 sequence is 19 residues long. In germline, CDR1 is SGHTA, CDR2 FQGNSA. This CDR3 reads CASSPAAWDRLLSNYGYTF. CDR3 DNA: TGTGCCAGCAGCCCGGCTGCCTGGGACAGACTCCTCTCTAACTATGGCTACACCTTC.

This chain links TRBV29-1 with TRBJ1-5; D possibly corresponds to TRBD1 (6 bases). Trimming stripped 7 bases from V and 4 bases from J, with 11 bases between. The CDR3 consists of 12 residues. The V gene's germline CDR1 is SQVTM and CDR2 ANQGSEA. The CDR3 reads CSAGTPNQPQHF. As DNA, the CDR3 is TGCAGCGCCGGGACACCGAATCAGCCCCAGCATTTT. The variable domain in full, completed from reference TRBV29-1 and TRBJ1-5, reads SAVISQKPSRDICQRGTSLTIQCQVDSQVTMMFWYRQQPGQSLTLIATANQGSEATYESGFVIDKFPISRPNLTFSTLTVSNMSPEDSSIYLCSAGTPNQPQHFGDGTRLSIL.

The rearrangement uses TRBV4-2 and TRBJ1-1; perhaps TRBD1 as D (5 bases). Germline lookup yields CDR1 LGHNA and CDR2 YNFKEQ. With 4 bases removed from V and 9 bases from J, the gap between germline ends came to 18 bases. This CDR3 spans 14 amino acids. The CDR3 sequence is CASSPSGVIRKAFF. CDR3 nucleotide sequence: TGTGCCAGCAGCCCATCGGGGGTTATACGTAAAGCTTTCTTT.

This chain joins TRBV6-5 and TRBJ1-2; the D is unclear. Germline V CDR1 and CDR2: MNHEY, SVGAGI. The CDR3 consists of 14 residues. Trimming took off 6 bases at V and 1 base at J, with 12 bases between the two ends. The CDR3 nucleotides read TGTGCCAGCAGAGATCTCAGTATTAACTATGGCTACACCTTC. Translated, it gives CASRDLSINYGYTF.

V gene TRBV9 combines with J gene TRBJ2-2; D is unresolved. Germline loops: CDR1 SGDLS, CDR2 YYNGEE. CDR3 size: 18 residues. Trimming took off 0 bases at V and 0 bases at J, with 15 bases between the two ends. The CDR3 DNA reads TGTGCCAGCAGCGTAGTCCTAGACCAATACCCGAACACCGGGGAGCTGTTTTTT. Amino acid sequence: CASSVVLDQYPNTGELFF.

This clone was recorded only once. The rearrangement links TRBV6-5 to TRBJ1-2, with 9 positions matching TRBD1. Germline V lookup: CDR1 MNHEY, CDR2 SVGAGI. Unmatched junction bases numbered 5, after V lost 5 bases and J lost 4 bases. The CDR3 covers 14 residues. CDR3 loop: CASSPGTGSYGYTF. The DNA for the CDR3 is TGTGCCAGCAGTCCCGGGACAGGGTCCTATGGCTACACCTTC.

Concerning this clone itself: Other DNA variants within this sample encode the same CDR3. The chain combines TRBV4-3 with TRBJ1-2, with a possible D match to TRBD1 (6 bases). Germline V gene lookup returns CDR1 LGHNA and CDR2 YSLEER. CDR3 size: 14 residues. V was trimmed by 1 base and J by 0 bases, leaving 6 bases between them. The CDR3 nucleotides read TGCGCCAGCAGCCAAGGGACAGCTAACTATGGCTACACCTTC. Amino acids: CASSQGTANYGYTF.

The chain employs TRBV27 and TRBJ1-2; no reliable D call. The CDR3 totals 15 residues. Deletions cut 6 bases from V and 4 bases from J, with 18 bases between. The germline CDR1 and CDR2 sequences are MNHEY and SMNVEV (reference sequence). CDR3 amino acids: CASSSSPPRRYGYTF. Written as DNA, the CDR3 is TGTGCCAGCAGCTCTAGCCCGCCCAGACGCTATGGCTACACCTTC.

The chain links TRBV6-5 to TRBJ1-5; D is perhaps TRBD1 (6 bases). CDR1 is MNHEY and CDR2 is SVGAGI in the germline V gene. Trimming pared 4 bases from V and 3 bases from J, leaving 16 bases between. The CDR3 has 16 amino acids. CDR3 bases: TGTGCCAGCAGTTCACGAGGGGGAAAAGTCAATCAGCCCCAGCATTTT. Translating it yields CASSSRGGKVNQPQHF.

This sequence joins TRBV21-1 and TRBJ1-2; the table names TRBD1, a call not compared with the DNA. TRBV21-1 is a pseudogene locus. The CDR3 is 14 residues long. The CDR3 spells CASSNNRGTYGYTF. CDR3 nucleotide sequence: TGTGCCAGCAGCAATAACAGGGGGACCTATGGCTACACCTTC.